A single sample is the source of the 10 T cell receptor beta chains below, sequenced in a study of Graves' ophthalmopathy and Graves' hyperthyroidism. Transcripts of RNA were the source for amplifying TCR beta CDR3 regions. An opening RT-PCR round employed HTBI primers and preceded a second-round multiplex PCR. TCRdb reanalysed the multiplex PCR reads using MiXCR and keeps one entry per CDR3 protein. The repertoire consists of roughly 480,000 distinct CDR3 sequences, with over 13% occurring once and the leading ten covering about 9.4%. Material: blood. These receptors all stem from a woman under 40 with Graves' ophthalmopathy.

This clonotype occurred many times. This chain joins TRBV19 and TRBJ1-2; D uncertain. Per germline, CDR1 LNHDA and CDR2 SQIVND (reference sequence). There are 13 residues in the CDR3. V was shortened by 3 bases and J by 2 bases, with 7 bases between the two germline ends. The CDR3 nucleotides read TGTGCCAGTAGTATCCAGGAGAACTATGGCTACACCTTC. Protein: CASSIQENYGYTF. The full variable domain, in which reference TRBV19 and TRBJ1-2 provide the parts outside the CDR3, is DGGITQSPKYLFRKEGQNVTLSCEQNLNHDAMYWYRQDPGQGLRLIYYSQIVNDFQKGDIAEGYSVSREKKESFPLTVTSAQKNPTAFYLCASSIQENYGYTFGSGTRLTVV.

This chain links TRBV24-1 with TRBJ2-2; TRBD2 might be the D (6 bases). Germline V lookup: CDR1 KGHDR, CDR2 SFDVKD. The CDR3 consists of 12 residues. V lost 9 bases, J lost 4 bases, and 8 bases lay in between. As DNA, the CDR3 is TGTGCCACCCAGGGACTCACCGGGGAGCTGTTTTTT. This sequence encodes CATQGLTGELFF.

This clonotype was counted many times. J is TRBJ1-1 and V is TRBV20-1; D remains ambiguous. CDR1 and CDR2 from the germline V gene are DFQATT and SNEGSKA (reference sequence). V lost 3 bases and J lost 7, with 9 bases in between. CDR3 length: 11 residues. The CDR3 DNA sequence: TGCAGTGCTAGCCCGGGCCATGAAGCTTTCTTT. Translation: CSASPGHEAFF.

This clonotype occurred many times. This chain uses TRBV7-9 with TRBJ2-5, with D hard to call. This CDR3 region has 15 residues. Germline V gene data show CDR1 as SEHNR and CDR2 as FQNEAQ (reference sequence). The V and J ends lost 4 bases and 0 bases respectively, with 12 bases between them. The CDR3, as DNA: TGTGCCAGCAGCTCGGACGGCCTGTACCAAGAGACCCAGTACTTC. This sequence encodes CASSSDGLYQETQYF.

This clonotype was recorded many times. The CDR3 protein is CATSRDPGTPYEQYF. The CDR3, as DNA: TGTGCCACCAGCAGAGACCCCGGGACACCTTACGAGCAGTACTTC. The genes are TRBV15 and TRBJ2-7, with a possible D match to TRBD1 (6 bases). V lost 0 bases to trimming and J lost 4 bases, with 13 bases between them. This CDR3 comprises 15 residues. Germline lookup yields CDR1 LNHNV and CDR2 YYDKDF (reference sequence). Full variable domain (outside the CDR3, taken from reference TRBV15 and TRBJ2-7): DAMVIQNPRYQVTQFGKPVTLSCSQTLNHNVMYWYQQKSSQAPKLLFHYYDKDFNNEADTPDNFQSRRPNTSFCFLDIRSPGLGDTAMYLCATSRDPGTPYEQYFGPGTRLTVT.

A note on this clonotype: An end of the junction differs from the germline gene, which may be a read error. The rearrangement uses TRBV14 and TRBJ2-5, with 7 bases fitting TRBD2. The CDR3 runs 15 residues. Germline-derived CDR1 and CDR2 are SGHDN and FVKESK. The CDR3 sequence is CAISQDGLVRETQYF. Written as DNA, the CDR3 is TGTGCCATCAGCCAAGATGGACTAGTCAGAGAGACCCAGTACTTC. Full variable domain (outside the CDR3, taken from reference TRBV14 and TRBJ2-5): EAGVTQFPSHSVIEKGQTVTLRCDPISGHDNLYWYRRVMGKEIKFLLHFVKESKQDESGMPNNRFLAERTGGTYSTLKVQPAELEDSGVYFCAISQDGLVRETQYFGPGTRLLVL.

This clonotype was observed many times. The chain combines TRBV5-1 with TRBJ1-1, with a tentative D call TRBD1 (5 bases). V lost 7 bases, J lost 0 bases, and 13 bases lay in between. Germline values: CDR1 SGHRS, CDR2 YFSETQ. The CDR3 has 14 amino acids. The CDR3 loop is CASRGLNMNTEAFF. The CDR3 DNA reads as TGCGCCAGCCGGGGGTTGAACATGAACACTGAAGCTTTCTTT. Supplemented by reference TRBV5-1 and TRBJ1-1, the full variable domain reads KAGVTQTPRYLIKTRGQQVTLSCSPISGHRSVSWYQQTPGQGLQFLFEYFSETQRNKGNFPGRFSGRQFSNSRSEMNVSTLELGDSALYLCASRGLNMNTEAFFGQGTRLTVV.

This clonotype has ten or more counts. This chain uses TRBV5-1 with TRBJ1-1; D is perhaps TRBD1 (6 bases). CDR1 SGHRS and CDR2 YFSETQ come from the germline V gene. This CDR3 has 14 amino acids. With 1 base removed from V and 3 bases from J, the gap between germline ends came to 10 bases. The CDR3 region has the DNA TGCGCCAGCAGCTTGTCAGGGGCGGACACTGAAGCTTTCTTT. This translates into CASSLSGADTEAFF.

This clonotype was seen repeatedly, ten times or more. The gene calls are TRBV9 and TRBJ1-2; D is unclear. The CDR3 extends over 15 amino acids. V dropped 0 bases and J dropped 0 bases, with 9 bases sitting between them. Germline V lookup: CDR1 SGDLS, CDR2 YYNGEE. The CDR3 DNA is TGTGCCAGCAGCGTAGACGGGTGGGCTAACTATGGCTACACCTTC. Amino acid sequence: CASSVDGWANYGYTF.

This clonotype was counted ten times or more. For the CDR3, the DNA is TGTGCCAGCAGCCAAGTTTCAGGGGCTGAAGCTTTCTTT. Protein sequence: CASSQVSGAEAFF. The chain joins TRBV3-1 to TRBJ1-1; D is possibly TRBD1 (6 bases). Germline CDR1 LGHDT, CDR2 YNNKEL (reference sequence). This CDR3 comprises 13 residues. Trimming took off 1 base at V and 6 bases at J, with 9 bases between the two ends.